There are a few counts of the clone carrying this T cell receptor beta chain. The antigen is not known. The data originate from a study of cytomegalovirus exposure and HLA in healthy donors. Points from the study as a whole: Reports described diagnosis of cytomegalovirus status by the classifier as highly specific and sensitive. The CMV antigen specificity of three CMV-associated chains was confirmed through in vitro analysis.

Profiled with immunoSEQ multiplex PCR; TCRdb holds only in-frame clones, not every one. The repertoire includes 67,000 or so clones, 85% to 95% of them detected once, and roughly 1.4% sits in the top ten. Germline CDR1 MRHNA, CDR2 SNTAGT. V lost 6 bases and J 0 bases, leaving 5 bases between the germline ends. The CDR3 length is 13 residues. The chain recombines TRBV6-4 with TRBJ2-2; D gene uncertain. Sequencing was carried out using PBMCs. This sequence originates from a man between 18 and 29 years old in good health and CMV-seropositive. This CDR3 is CASSGSNTGELFF. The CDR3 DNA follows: TGTGCCAGCAGCGGTTCGAACACCGGGGAGCTGTTTTTT.